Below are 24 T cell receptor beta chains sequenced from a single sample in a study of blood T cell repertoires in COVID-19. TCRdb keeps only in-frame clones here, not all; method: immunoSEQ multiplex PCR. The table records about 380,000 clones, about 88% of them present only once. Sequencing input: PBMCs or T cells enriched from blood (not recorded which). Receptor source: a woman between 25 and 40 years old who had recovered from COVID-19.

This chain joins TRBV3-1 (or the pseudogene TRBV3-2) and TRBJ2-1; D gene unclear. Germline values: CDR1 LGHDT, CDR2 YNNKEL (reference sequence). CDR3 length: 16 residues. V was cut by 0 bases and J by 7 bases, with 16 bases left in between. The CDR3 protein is CASSQEPIRLLNEQFF. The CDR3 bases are TGTGCCAGCAGCCAAGAACCTATACGTCTTCTGAATGAGCAGTTCTTC.

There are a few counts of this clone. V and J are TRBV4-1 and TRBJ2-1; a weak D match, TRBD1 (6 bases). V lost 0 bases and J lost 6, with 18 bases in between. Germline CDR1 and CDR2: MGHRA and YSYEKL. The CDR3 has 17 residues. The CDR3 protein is CASSQDIRDTRRNEQFF. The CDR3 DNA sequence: TGCGCCAGCAGCCAAGATATCCGGGACACGCGCCGCAATGAGCAGTTCTTC.

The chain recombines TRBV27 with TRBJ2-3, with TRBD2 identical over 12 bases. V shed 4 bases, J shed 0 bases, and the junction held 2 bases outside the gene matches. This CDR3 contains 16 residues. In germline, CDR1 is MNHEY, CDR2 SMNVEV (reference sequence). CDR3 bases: TGTGCCAGCAGTTACGGGACTAGCGGGAGCACAGATACGCAGTATTTT. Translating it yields CASSYGTSGSTDTQYF.

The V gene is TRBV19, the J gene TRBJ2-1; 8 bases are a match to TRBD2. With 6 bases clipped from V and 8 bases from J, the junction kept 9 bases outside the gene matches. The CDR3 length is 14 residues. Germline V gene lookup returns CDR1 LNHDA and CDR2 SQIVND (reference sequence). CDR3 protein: CASRSGTSTYEQFF. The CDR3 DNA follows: TGTGCCAGTAGAAGCGGGACTAGTACATATGAGCAGTTCTTC. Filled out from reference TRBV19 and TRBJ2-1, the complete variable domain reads DGGITQSPKYLFRKEGQNVTLSCEQNLNHDAMYWYRQDPGQGLRLIYYSQIVNDFQKGDIAEGYSVSREKKESFPLTVTSAQKNPTAFYLCASRSGTSTYEQFFGPGTRLTVL.

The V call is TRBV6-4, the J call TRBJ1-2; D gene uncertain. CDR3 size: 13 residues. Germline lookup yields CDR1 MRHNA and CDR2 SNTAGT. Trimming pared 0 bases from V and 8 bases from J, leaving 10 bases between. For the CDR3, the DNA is TGTGCCAGCAGTGACTCGAGTGGGCAGGGCTACACCTTC. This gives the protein CASSDSSGQGYTF.

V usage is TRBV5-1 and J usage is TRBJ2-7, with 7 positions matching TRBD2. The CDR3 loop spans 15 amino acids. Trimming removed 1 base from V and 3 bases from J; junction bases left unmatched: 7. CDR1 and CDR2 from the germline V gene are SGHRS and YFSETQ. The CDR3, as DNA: TGCGCCAGCAGCTTGCTGGCGGCGGGGGACTACGAGCAGTACTTC. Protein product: CASSLLAAGDYEQYF.

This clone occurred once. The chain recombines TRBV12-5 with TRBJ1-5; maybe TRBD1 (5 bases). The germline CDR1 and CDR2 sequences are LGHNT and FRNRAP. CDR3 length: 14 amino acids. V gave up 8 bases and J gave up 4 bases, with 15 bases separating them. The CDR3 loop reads CASSGYLGNQPQHF. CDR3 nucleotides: TGTGCTAGTTCAGGGTACCTGGGAAATCAGCCCCAGCATTTT.

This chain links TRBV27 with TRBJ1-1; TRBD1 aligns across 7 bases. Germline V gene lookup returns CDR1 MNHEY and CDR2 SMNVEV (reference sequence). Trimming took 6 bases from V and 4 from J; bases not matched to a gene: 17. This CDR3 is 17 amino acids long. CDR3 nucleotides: TGTGCCAGCAGCCCCGGGACAGTGGGAGAATGGAGCACTGAAGCTTTCTTT. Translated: CASSPGTVGEWSTEAFF.

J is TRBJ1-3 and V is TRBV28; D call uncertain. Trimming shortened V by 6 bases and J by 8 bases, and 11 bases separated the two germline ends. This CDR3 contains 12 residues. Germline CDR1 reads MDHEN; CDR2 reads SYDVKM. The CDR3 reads CASSQEEHTIYF. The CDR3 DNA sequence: TGTGCCAGCAGCCAAGAAGAGCACACCATATATTTT.

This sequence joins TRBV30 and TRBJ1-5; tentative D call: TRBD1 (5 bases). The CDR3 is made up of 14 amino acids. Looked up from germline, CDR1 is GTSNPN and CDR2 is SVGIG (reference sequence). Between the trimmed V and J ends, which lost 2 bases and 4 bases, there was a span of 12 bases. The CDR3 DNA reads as TGTGCCTGGAGTATTTCCCGGGGGAATCAGCCCCAGCATTTT. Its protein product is CAWSISRGNQPQHF.

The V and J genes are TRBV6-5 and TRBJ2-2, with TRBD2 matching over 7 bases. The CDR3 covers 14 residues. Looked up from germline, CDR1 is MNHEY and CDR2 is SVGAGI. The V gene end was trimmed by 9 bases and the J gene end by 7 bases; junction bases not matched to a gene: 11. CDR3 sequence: CASTGGGPGGELFF. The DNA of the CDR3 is TGTGCCAGTACCGGGGGAGGGCCAGGCGGGGAGCTGTTTTTT.

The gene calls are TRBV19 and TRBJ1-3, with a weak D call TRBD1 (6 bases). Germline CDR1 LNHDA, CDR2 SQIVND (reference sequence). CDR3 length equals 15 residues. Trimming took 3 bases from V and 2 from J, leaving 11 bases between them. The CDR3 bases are TGTGCCAGTAGTATTTCGGCAGGGGCTGGAAACACCATATATTTT. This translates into CASSISAGAGNTIYF.

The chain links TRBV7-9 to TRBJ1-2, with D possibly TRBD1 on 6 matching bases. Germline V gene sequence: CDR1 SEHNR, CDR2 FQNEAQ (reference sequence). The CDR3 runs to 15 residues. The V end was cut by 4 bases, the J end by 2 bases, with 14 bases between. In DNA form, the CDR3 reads TGTGCCAGCAGCTCTACTGGGACATCCAACTATGGCTACACCTTC. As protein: CASSSTGTSNYGYTF.

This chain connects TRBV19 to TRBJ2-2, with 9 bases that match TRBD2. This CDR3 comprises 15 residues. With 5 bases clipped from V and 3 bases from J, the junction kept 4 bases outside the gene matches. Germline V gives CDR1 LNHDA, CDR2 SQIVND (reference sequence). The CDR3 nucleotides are TGTGCCAGTAGTGCAATAGCGGGAGACACCGGGGAGCTGTTTTTT. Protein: CASSAIAGDTGELFF.

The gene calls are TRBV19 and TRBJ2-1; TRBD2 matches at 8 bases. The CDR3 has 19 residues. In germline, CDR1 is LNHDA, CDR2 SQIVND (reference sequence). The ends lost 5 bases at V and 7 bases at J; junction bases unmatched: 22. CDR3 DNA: TGTGCCAGTAGTTTCCGGGCGGTTACTTCTAGCGGGCGGCGAAATGAGCAGTTCTTC. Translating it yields CASSFRAVTSSGRRNEQFF. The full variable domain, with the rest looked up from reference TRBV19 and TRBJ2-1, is DGGITQSPKYLFRKEGQNVTLSCEQNLNHDAMYWYRQDPGQGLRLIYYSQIVNDFQKGDIAEGYSVSREKKESFPLTVTSAQKNPTAFYLCASSFRAVTSSGRRNEQFFGPGTRLTVL.

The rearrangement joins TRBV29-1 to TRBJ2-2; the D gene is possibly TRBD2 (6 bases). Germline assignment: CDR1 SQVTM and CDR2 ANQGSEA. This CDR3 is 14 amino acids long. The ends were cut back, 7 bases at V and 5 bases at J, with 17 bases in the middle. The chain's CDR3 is CSACLTSSTGELFF. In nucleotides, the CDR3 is TGCAGCGCCTGCCTGACTAGTTCGACCGGGGAGCTGTTTTTT.

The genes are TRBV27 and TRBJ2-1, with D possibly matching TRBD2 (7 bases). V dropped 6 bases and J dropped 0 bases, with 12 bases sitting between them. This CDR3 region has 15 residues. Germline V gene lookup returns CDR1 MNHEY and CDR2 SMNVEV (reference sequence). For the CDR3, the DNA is TGTGCCAGCAGACGCGGGGGCCTCTCCTACAATGAGCAGTTCTTC. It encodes CASRRGGLSYNEQFF.

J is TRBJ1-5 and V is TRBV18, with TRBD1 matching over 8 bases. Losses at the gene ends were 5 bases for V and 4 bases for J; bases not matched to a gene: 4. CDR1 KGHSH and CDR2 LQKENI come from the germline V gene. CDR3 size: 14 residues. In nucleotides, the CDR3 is TGTGCCAGCTCATCCCGGGACAGGAATCAGCCCCAGCATTTT. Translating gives CASSSRDRNQPQHF.

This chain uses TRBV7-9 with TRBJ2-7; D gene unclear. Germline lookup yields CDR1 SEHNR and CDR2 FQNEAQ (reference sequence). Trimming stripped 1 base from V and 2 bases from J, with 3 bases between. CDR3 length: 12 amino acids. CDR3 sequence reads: CASSLDTYEQYF. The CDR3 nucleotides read TGTGCCAGCAGCTTAGATACCTACGAGCAGTACTTC.

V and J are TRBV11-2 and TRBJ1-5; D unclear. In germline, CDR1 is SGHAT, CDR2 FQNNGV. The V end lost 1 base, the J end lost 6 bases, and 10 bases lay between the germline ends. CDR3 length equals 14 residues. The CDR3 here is CASSLGWEGQPQHF. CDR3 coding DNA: TGTGCCAGCAGCTTAGGCTGGGAGGGTCAGCCCCAGCATTTT. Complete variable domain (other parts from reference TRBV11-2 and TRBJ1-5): EAGVAQSPRYKIIEKRQSVAFWCNPISGHATLYWYQQILGQGPKLLIQFQNNGVVDDSQLPKDRFSAERLKGVDSTLKIQPAKLEDSAVYLCASSLGWEGQPQHFGDGTRLSIL.

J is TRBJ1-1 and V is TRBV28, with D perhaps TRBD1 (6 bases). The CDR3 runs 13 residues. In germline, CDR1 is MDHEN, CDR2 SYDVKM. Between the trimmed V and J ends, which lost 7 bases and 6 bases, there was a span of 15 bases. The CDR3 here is CASILQGRSEAFF. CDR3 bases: TGTGCCAGCATCTTACAGGGAAGGTCTGAAGCTTTCTTT.

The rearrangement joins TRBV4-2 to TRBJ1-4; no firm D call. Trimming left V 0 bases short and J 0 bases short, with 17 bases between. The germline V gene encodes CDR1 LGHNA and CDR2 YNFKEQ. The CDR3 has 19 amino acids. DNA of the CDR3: TGTGCCAGCAGCCAAGATCCCCTACGGACGGGAACAACTAATGAAAAACTGTTTTTT. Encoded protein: CASSQDPLRTGTTNEKLFF.

CDR3 nucleotide sequence: TGTGCCAGCAGCGCCGGGATCTCTAACTATGGCTACACCTTC. It translates to CASSAGISNYGYTF. V gene TRBV2 combines with J gene TRBJ1-2; no definite D call. V was cut by 6 bases and J by 0 bases, with 11 bases left in between. CDR1 is SNHLY and CDR2 is FYNNEI in the germline V gene. This CDR3 has 14 amino acids.

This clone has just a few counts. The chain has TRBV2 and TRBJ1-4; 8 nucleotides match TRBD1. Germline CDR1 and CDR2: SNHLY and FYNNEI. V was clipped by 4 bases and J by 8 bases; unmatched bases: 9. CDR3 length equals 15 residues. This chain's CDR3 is CASSGWTGLSEKLFF. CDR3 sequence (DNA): TGTGCCAGCAGTGGGTGGACAGGGTTATCAGAAAAACTGTTTTTT.